The rows below give T cell receptor beta chains drawn from one sample of a study of T cell changes during pregnancy in multiple sclerosis. Only in-frame clones appear in the TCRdb table, and some are missing; sequencing was by immunoSEQ multiplex PCR. Among roughly 16,000 clones listed, 88% were seen once. The sample was CD8+ T cells from peripheral blood mononuclear cells, taken after pregnancy. Source of these receptors: a female donor in good health, enrolled as a control in a pregnancy study. CDR3s include the opening cysteine and the closing phenylalanine or tryptophan.

cdr3_length j_call v_call cdr3_aa
14 TRBJ2-7 TRBV7-9 CASSLGAGAGEQYF
15 TRBJ2-3 TRBV7-7 CASSLSAGSTDTQYF
15 TRBJ2-7 TRBV11-2 CASSISRGLSHEQYF
18 TRBJ1-1 TRBV7-9 CASSLFPGQGPRSSEAFF
14 TRBJ2-1 TRBV2 CASSLDSSYNEQFF
16 TRBJ1-3 TRBV6-1 CASSEAHDSSGNTIYF
17 TRBJ2-7 TRBV12-2 CASRFQTEAASSYEQYF
13 TRBJ1-2 TRBV27 CASRETGLNGYTF
20 TRBJ2-2 TRBV7-4 CASSARRRQGARCSTGELFF
12 TRBJ1-1 TRBV11-2 CASSLRQGEAFF
13 TRBJ2-7 TRBV6-5 CASSYGGSYEQYF
14 TRBJ2-5 TRBV5-8 CASSHDRGRETQYF
13 TRBJ2-3 TRBV10-2 CASLTGDTDTQYF
17 TRBJ2-6 TRBV27 CASSRGQAFSGANVLTF
11 TRBJ1-1 TRBV19 CASGSGWEAFF
16 TRBJ2-7 TRBV7-9 CASSSTSRGYSYEQYF
15 TRBJ2-2 TRBV5-6 CASSGMTGNTGELFF
15 TRBJ1-5 TRBV27 CASSLGGYSNQPQHF
15 TRBJ2-7 TRBV19 CASSIVHRGAYEQYF
11 TRBJ1-1 TRBV19 CASTPGTEAFF
15 TRBJ1-4 TRBV4-1 CASSQDGVEGEKLFF
16 TRBJ1-4 TRBV2 CASTAVMDSSEEKLFF
16 TRBJ2-3 TRBV9 CASSPWGGVGTDTQYF
13 TRBJ2-5 TRBV7-7 CASSSGTEETQYF
15 TRBJ1-5 TRBV5-4 CASSPDRGRGQPQHF
14 TRBJ1-2 TRBV28 CASMRTSDFWGYTF
12 TRBJ1-2 TRBV30 CAWSVGARGYTF
14 TRBJ2-3 TRBV29-1 CSVELAGGTDTQYF
15 TRBJ2-1 TRBV6-4 CASSEASGGANEQFF
14 TRBJ2-7 TRBV19 CASSPTGLGNEQYF
14 TRBJ1-2 TRBV28 CASSSQGGNYGYTF
15 TRBJ2-3 TRBV4-2 CASSQLAGGPDTQYF
11 TRBJ2-3 TRBV10-3 CAIRTAGTQYF
16 TRBJ2-1 TRBV21-1 CASSKASDLTYNEQFF
18 TRBJ2-1 TRBV19 CASSIRDRGQSSYNEQFF
13 TRBJ2-7 TRBV5-4 CASSLDSPYEQYF
16 TRBJ2-3 TRBV5-1 CASSLDSDGATDTQYF
15 TRBJ2-7 TRBV6-4 CASSDSSDRAGEQYF
16 TRBJ1-1 TRBV19 CASSIDVGREDTEAFF
15 TRBJ2-3 TRBV7-8 CASSSRGFELDTQYF
12 TRBJ2-7 TRBV7-6 CASSSGQYEQYF
14 TRBJ2-7 TRBV7-9 CASSPRIPSYEQYF
15 TRBJ1-5 TRBV6-6 CASSSGTGGYQPQHF
19 TRBJ2-5 TRBV7-9 CASSLETRGVTEYQETQYF
15 TRBJ1-1 TRBV4-1 CASSQGFGTGPEAFF
17 TRBJ2-7 TRBV7-9 CASSPRTSDTSSYEQYF